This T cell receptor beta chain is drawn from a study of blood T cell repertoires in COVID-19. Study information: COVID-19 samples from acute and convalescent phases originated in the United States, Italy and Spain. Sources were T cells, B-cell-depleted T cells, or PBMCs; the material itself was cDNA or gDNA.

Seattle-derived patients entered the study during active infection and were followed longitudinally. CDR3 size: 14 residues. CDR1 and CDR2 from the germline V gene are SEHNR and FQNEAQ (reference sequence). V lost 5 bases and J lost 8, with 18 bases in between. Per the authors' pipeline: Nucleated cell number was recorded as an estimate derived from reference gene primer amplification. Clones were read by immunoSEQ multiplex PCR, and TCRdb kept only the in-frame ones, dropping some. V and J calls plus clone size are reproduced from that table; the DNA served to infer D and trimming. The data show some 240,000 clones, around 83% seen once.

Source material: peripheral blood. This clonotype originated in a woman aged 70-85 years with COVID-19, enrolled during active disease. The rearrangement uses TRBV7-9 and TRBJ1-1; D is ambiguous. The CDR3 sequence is CASSPGGPATEAFF. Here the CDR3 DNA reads TGTGCCAGCAGCCCCGGAGGTCCGGCAACCGAAGCTTTCTTT.